The next 28 T cell receptor beta chains were all read from a single sample in a study of T cell repertoires in cytomegalovirus infection. Antigens for these TCRs are unknown. MiXCR was run by TCRdb on the reads, yielding one entry per CDR3 protein. The sample lists under 850,000 distinct CDR3 sequences; around a third were seen once. The sequenced sample was cultured PBMCs, obtained from culture after CMV antigen stimulation. Receptors originate from a human donor in good health (CMV status not recorded). Some clones in this sample may be carry-over from other donors' samples.

The chain uses TRBV20-1 and TRBJ2-4, with D tentatively TRBD1 (6 bases). Germline CDR1 reads DFQATT; CDR2 reads SNEGSKA (reference sequence). The V end was cut by 0 bases, the J end by 0 bases, with 15 bases between. The CDR3 runs to 17 residues. CDR3 sequence (DNA): TGCAGTGCTAGAGACCCAGGGGCCTTGAGAGCCAAAAACATTCAGTACTTC. Translation gives CSARDPGALRAKNIQYF.

Remarks on this clonotype: This may be a read error, as it is one base from a much larger clone. The J gene is TRBJ2-3, the V gene TRBV7-6; D is uncertain. The V gene's germline CDR1 is SGHVS and CDR2 FNYEAQ. The CDR3 sequence is 13 residues long. CDR3 nucleotide sequence: TGTGCCAGCAACTTAACCTCGGCGGATACGCAGTATTTT. Encoded protein: CASNLTSADTQYF.

This clonotype has a single count. This chain connects TRBV27 to TRBJ1-2; TRBD1 aligns across 9 bases. The germline gives CDR1 MNHEY, CDR2 SMNVEV (reference sequence). The J segment lost 9 bases and the V segment lost 5 bases, leaving 10 bases of the junction unmatched. This CDR3 has 14 amino acids. CDR3 protein: CASSPLGQGVSYTF. The CDR3 nucleotides are TGTGCCAGCAGTCCGTTGGGACAGGGAGTGAGCTACACCTTC.

V is TRBV5-1 and J is TRBJ2-3; 11 bases fit TRBD2. The J segment lost 4 bases and the V segment lost 4 bases, leaving 5 bases of the junction unmatched. This CDR3 spans 15 amino acids. Germline V gives CDR1 SGHRS, CDR2 YFSETQ. The CDR3 reads CASSDTSGGADTQYF. CDR3 bases: TGCGCCAGCAGCGATACTAGCGGGGGTGCAGATACGCAGTATTTT.

The rearrangement uses TRBV2 and TRBJ2-5, with TRBD2 matching over 7 bases. The junction had 9 bases not matched to a gene; V was cut back by 3 bases and J by 5 bases. The germline V gene has CDR1 SNHLY and CDR2 FYNNEI. CDR3 length: 15 residues. Written as DNA, the CDR3 is TGTGCCAGCAGTGACCCCCAGCGGGGCGATGAGACCCAGTACTTC. Its translation is CASSDPQRGDETQYF.

The chain carries TRBV4-2 and TRBJ2-7, with D possibly matching TRBD2 (6 bases). V lost 2 bases, J lost 2 bases, and 16 bases lay in between. Germline V gene lookup returns CDR1 LGHNA and CDR2 YNFKEQ. The CDR3 has 16 amino acids. The CDR3, as DNA: TGTGCCAGCAGCCAACGAACCAGCGGGCCCGCCTACGAGCAGTACTTC. Translation gives CASSQRTSGPAYEQYF.

In this sample, this clonotype turned up a few times. The chain recombines TRBV7-2 with TRBJ2-3; 7 bases line up with TRBD2. V lost 1 base to trimming and J lost 2 bases; unmatched junction nucleotides: 6. The CDR3 loop spans 16 amino acids. CDR1 and CDR2 from the germline V gene are SGHTA and FQGNSA. This CDR3 reads CASSLVGGSNTDTQYF. In DNA form, the CDR3 reads TGTGCCAGCAGCTTAGTGGGCGGGAGTAACACAGATACGCAGTATTTT.

At least ten counts were recorded for this clonotype. This chain connects TRBV7-2 to TRBJ2-1, with 12 nucleotides matching TRBD2. The CDR3 extends over 13 amino acids. CDR1 is SGHTA, CDR2 FQGNSA, per germline. Trimming at V came to 6 bases and at J to 15 bases, leaving 9 bases not matched to a gene. The CDR3 DNA sequence: TGTGCCAGCAGTTCTAGACTAGCGGGGGCACTGTTCTTC. Protein sequence: CASSSRLAGALFF.

The rearrangement links TRBV20-1 to TRBJ2-7; D is perhaps TRBD1 (5 bases). The CDR3 extends over 12 amino acids. Germline V CDR1 and CDR2: DFQATT, SNEGSKA (reference sequence). V lost 4 bases to trimming and J lost 3 bases, with 10 bases between them. CDR3 region: CSAKQDVYEQYF. The CDR3 region has the DNA TGCAGTGCTAAACAGGACGTCTACGAGCAGTACTTC.

This chain links TRBV7-9 with TRBJ2-7; D is unresolved. V lost 5 bases to trimming and J lost 3 bases, with 11 bases between them. The CDR3 has 13 residues. CDR1 SEHNR and CDR2 FQNEAQ come from the germline V gene (reference sequence). The CDR3 DNA reads as TGTGCCAGCAGCCGCGACTGGATCTACGAGCAGTACTTC. Its protein is CASSRDWIYEQYF.

The gene calls are TRBV12-3 or TRBV12-4 and TRBJ2-1; 8 bases line up with TRBD2. The CDR3 spans 16 residues. Trimming removed 3 bases from V and 8 bases from J; junction bases left unmatched: 12. The CDR3 is CASSFLTSGIYDEQFF. CDR3 in DNA: TGTGCCAGCAGTTTTCTAACTAGCGGAATTTACGATGAGCAGTTCTTC.

Concerning this clonotype itself: A read error may produce the germline difference seen at one junction end. The chain recombines TRBV5-3 with TRBJ1-1; 7 nucleotides align to TRBD1. TRBV5-3 is assigned to the ORF class and has an uncertain function. This CDR3 has 15 residues. Here the CDR3 DNA reads TGTGCCAGCAGCTTGCGACAGGGTAGGAACACTGAAGCTTTCTTT. It is translated as CASSLRQGRNTEAFF.

This clonotype has more than one count but fewer than ten. The chain has TRBV7-9 and TRBJ1-1; no clear D gene. The CDR3 has 12 amino acids. From germline, CDR1 is SEHNR and CDR2 FQNEAQ (reference sequence). Trimming took 7 bases from V and 8 from J, leaving 14 bases between them. The CDR3 is CASTGPAREAFF. As DNA, the CDR3 is TGTGCCAGCACCGGACCGGCCCGGGAAGCTTTCTTT.

The chain uses TRBV19 and TRBJ2-1, with D perhaps TRBD2 (5 bases). Germline V gene sequence: CDR1 LNHDA, CDR2 SQIVND (reference sequence). Trimming removed 5 bases from V and 0 bases from J, with 11 bases in between. CDR3 length: 15 amino acids. The CDR3: CASSSDYSSYNEQFF. CDR3 sequence (DNA): TGTGCCAGTAGTTCCGACTATAGCTCCTACAATGAGCAGTTCTTC.

This clonotype was counted only a few times. V and J are TRBV6-2 or TRBV6-3 and TRBJ2-6, with TRBD2 as a possible D gene (5 bases). CDR1 is MNHEY and CDR2 is SVGEGT in the germline V gene. There are 14 residues in the CDR3. V dropped 2 bases and J dropped 4 bases, with 6 bases sitting between them. CDR3 DNA: TGTGCCAGCAGTTACCCGGGGGGGGCCAACGTCCTGACTTTC. Translating it yields CASSYPGGANVLTF.

This clonotype was picked up a small number of times. V usage is TRBV7-2 and J usage is TRBJ2-7, with 9 nucleotides matching TRBD1. CDR1 is SGHTA, CDR2 FQGNSA, per germline. The CDR3 covers 16 residues. V lost 0 bases and J lost 4; bases outside the gene matches: 7. The CDR3 coding sequence is TGTGCCAGCAGCTTAGCGCTAGGGACAGGGCAATACGAGCAGTACTTC. This gives the protein CASSLALGTGQYEQYF.

The V gene is TRBV10-3, the J gene TRBJ2-3, with TRBD2 identical over 9 bases. The junction had 6 bases not matched to a gene; V was cut back by 10 bases and J by 7 bases. This CDR3 spans 12 amino acids. Per the germline V gene, CDR1 is ENHRY and CDR2 is SYGVKD. For the CDR3, the DNA is TGTGCCACCGAGACTAGCGGCTATACGCAGTATTTT. This encodes CATETSGYTQYF.

The sample holds a few counts of this clonotype. This chain connects TRBV7-9 to TRBJ2-2; TRBD2 agrees at 9 bases. Germline trimming cut 7 bases from V and 0 bases from J; bases unmatched to any gene: 3. Germline CDR1 is SEHNR and CDR2 is FQNEAQ (reference sequence). There are 15 residues in the CDR3. CDR3 residues: CASNRLAANTGELFF. As DNA, the CDR3 is TGTGCCAGCAACCGACTAGCGGCGAACACCGGGGAGCTGTTTTTT. Filled out from reference TRBV7-9 and TRBJ2-2, the complete variable domain reads DTGVSQNPRHKITKRGQNVTFRCDPISEHNRLYWYRQTLGQGPEFLTYFQNEAQLEKSRLLSDRFSAERPKGSFSTLEIQRTEQGDSAMYLCASNRLAANTGELFFGEGSRLTVL.

The sample holds a few counts of this clonotype. The CDR3 DNA reads TGTGCCAGCAGCTTACCAGACCCCACAGATACGCAGTATTTT. Its translation: CASSLPDPTDTQYF. The chain has TRBV7-2 and TRBJ2-3; no clear D gene. This CDR3 comprises 14 residues. Germline CDR1 and CDR2: SGHTA and FQGNSA. V was pared by 2 bases and J by 2 bases, with 8 bases between.

The chain is built from TRBV19 and TRBJ2-1, with D hard to call. The CDR3 is 13 residues long. Trimming pared 3 bases from V and 4 bases from J, leaving 7 bases between. Germline CDR1 and CDR2: LNHDA and SQIVND (reference sequence). This CDR3 is CASSIWGYNEQFF. As DNA, the CDR3 is TGTGCCAGTAGTATTTGGGGATACAATGAGCAGTTCTTC.

There are a few counts of this clonotype. The chain employs TRBV7-9 and TRBJ2-5; D is perhaps TRBD2 (5 bases). The germline V gene has CDR1 SEHNR and CDR2 FQNEAQ (reference sequence). The V gene lost 5 bases and the J gene lost 5 bases, with 12 bases spanning the gap. This CDR3 contains 13 residues. The CDR3 DNA follows: TGTGCCAGCAGCCGAGTCGGGGTCGAGACCCAGTACTTC. Its protein product is CASSRVGVETQYF.

This sequence joins TRBV7-6 and TRBJ2-2; 7 positions agree with TRBD1. This CDR3 has 18 amino acids. The germline CDR1 and CDR2 sequences are SGHVS and FNYEAQ. V lost 1 base and J lost 2; bases outside the gene matches: 10. The chain's CDR3 is CASSLVVVGQSNTGELFF. CDR3 sequence (DNA): TGTGCCAGCAGCTTAGTGGTCGTGGGACAGAGTAACACCGGGGAGCTGTTTTTT.

The J gene is TRBJ1-3, the V gene TRBV7-9; weak D call: TRBD1 (5 bases). V was trimmed by 5 bases and J by 3 bases, leaving 11 bases between them. The CDR3 has 14 amino acids. Looked up from germline, CDR1 is SEHNR and CDR2 is FQNEAQ (reference sequence). CDR3 residues: CASSPWTLGNTIYF. The CDR3, as DNA: TGTGCCAGCAGCCCCTGGACACTTGGAAACACCATATATTTT.

The chain recombines TRBV5-1 with TRBJ1-5; 8 positions match TRBD1. The CDR3 has 16 residues. CDR1 is SGHRS and CDR2 is YFSETQ in the germline V gene. The J segment lost 4 bases and the V segment lost 0 bases, leaving 6 bases of the junction unmatched. For the CDR3, the DNA is TGCGCCAGCAGCTTGGGGCCGACAGGGGTTAATCAGCCCCAGCATTTT. Translated, it gives CASSLGPTGVNQPQHF.

V is TRBV7-6 and J is TRBJ2-5; 9 nucleotides agree with TRBD1. Germline-derived CDR1 and CDR2 are SGHVS and FNYEAQ. The CDR3 consists of 15 residues. Unmatched junction bases numbered 6, after V lost 3 bases and J lost 4 bases. The CDR3 here is CASSLGQGLGETQYF. The CDR3 DNA is TGTGCCAGCAGCTTGGGACAGGGCCTTGGAGAGACCCAGTACTTC.

This clonotype was seen many times. The V and J genes are TRBV7-2 and TRBJ2-7, with 7 bases identical to TRBD2. Germline CDR1 SGHTA, CDR2 FQGNSA. The junction had 9 bases not matched to a gene; V was cut back by 5 bases and J by 5 bases. The CDR3 extends over 14 amino acids. The CDR3, as DNA: TGTGCCAGCAGCCCCAGACTAGCTTTCCACGAGCAGTACTTC. Its translation: CASSPRLAFHEQYF.

Regarding this clonotype: Mismatch with germline at one junction end may stem from a read error. V is TRBV7-9 and J is TRBJ2-4, with D possibly being TRBD1 (6 bases). This CDR3 contains 16 residues. Looked up from germline, CDR1 is SEHNR and CDR2 is FQNEAQ (reference sequence). The CDR3: CASSPPPGQKKNIQNF. The CDR3 DNA reads as TGTGCCAGCAGCCCCCCCCCCGGACAGAAGAAAAACATTCAGAACTTC.

The chain uses TRBV19 and TRBJ2-7; D is unclear. Trimming removed 4 bases from V and 2 bases from J, with 9 bases in between. In germline, CDR1 is LNHDA, CDR2 SQIVND (reference sequence). The CDR3 consists of 13 residues. The CDR3: CASSRDITYEQYF. In DNA form, the CDR3 reads TGTGCCAGTAGTAGAGACATAACCTACGAGCAGTACTTC.